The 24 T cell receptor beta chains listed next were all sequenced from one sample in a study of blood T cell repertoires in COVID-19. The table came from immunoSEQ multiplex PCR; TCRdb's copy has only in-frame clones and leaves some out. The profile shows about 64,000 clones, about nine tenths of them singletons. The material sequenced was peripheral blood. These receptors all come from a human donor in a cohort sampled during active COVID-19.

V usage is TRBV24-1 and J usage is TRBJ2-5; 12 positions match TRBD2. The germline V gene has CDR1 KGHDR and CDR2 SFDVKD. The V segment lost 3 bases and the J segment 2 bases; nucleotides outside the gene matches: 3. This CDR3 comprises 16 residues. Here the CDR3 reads CATSDPGTSGQETQYF. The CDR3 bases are TGTGCCACCAGTGATCCCGGGACTAGCGGGCAAGAGACCCAGTACTTC.

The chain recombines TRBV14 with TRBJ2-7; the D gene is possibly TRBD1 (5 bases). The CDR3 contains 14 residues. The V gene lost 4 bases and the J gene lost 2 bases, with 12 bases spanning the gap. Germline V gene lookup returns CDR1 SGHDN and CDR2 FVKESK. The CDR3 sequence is CASSPRQIAYEQYF. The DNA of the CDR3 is TGTGCCAGCAGCCCCCGACAGATAGCCTACGAGCAGTACTTC. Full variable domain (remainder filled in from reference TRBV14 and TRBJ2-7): EAGVTQFPSHSVIEKGQTVTLRCDPISGHDNLYWYRRVMGKEIKFLLHFVKESKQDESGMPNNRFLAERTGGTYSTLKVQPAELEDSGVYFCASSPRQIAYEQYFGPGTRLTVT.

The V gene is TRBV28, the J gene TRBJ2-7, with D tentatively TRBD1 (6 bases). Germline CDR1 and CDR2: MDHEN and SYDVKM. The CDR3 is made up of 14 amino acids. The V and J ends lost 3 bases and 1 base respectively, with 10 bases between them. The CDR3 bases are TGTGCCAGCAGTTTGACAGGTCCTTCCTACGAGCAGTACTTC. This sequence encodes CASSLTGPSYEQYF.

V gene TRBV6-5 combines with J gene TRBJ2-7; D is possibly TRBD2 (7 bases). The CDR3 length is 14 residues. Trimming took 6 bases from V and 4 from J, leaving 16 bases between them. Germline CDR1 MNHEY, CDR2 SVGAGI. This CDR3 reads CASSPPGGKYEQYF. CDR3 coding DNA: TGTGCCAGCAGCCCCCCGGGGGGCAAGTACGAGCAGTACTTC.

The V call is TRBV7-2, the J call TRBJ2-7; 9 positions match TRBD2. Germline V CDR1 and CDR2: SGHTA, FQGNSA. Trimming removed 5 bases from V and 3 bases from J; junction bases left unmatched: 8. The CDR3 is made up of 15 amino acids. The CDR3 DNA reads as TGTGCCAGCAGCCCGGATAGCGGGGGCCTCTACGAGCAGTACTTC. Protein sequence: CASSPDSGGLYEQYF.

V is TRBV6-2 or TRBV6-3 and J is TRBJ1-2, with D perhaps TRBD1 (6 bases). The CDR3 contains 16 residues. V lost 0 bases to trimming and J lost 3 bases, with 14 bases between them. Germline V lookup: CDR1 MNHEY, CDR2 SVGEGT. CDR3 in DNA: TGTGCCAGCAGTTACTCCCTCGGACGGACAGACTATGGCTACACCTTC. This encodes CASSYSLGRTDYGYTF.

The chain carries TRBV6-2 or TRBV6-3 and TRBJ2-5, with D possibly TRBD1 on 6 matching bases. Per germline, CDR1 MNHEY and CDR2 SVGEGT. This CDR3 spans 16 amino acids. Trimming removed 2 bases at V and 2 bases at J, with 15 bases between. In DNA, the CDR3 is TGTGCCAGCAGTTACAGGAAGGGAAGGGGGCAAGAGACCCAGTACTTC. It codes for CASSYRKGRGQETQYF.

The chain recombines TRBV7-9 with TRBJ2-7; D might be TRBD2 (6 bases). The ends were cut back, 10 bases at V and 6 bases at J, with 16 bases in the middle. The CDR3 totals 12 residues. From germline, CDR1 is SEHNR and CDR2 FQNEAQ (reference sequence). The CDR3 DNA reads TGTGCCATCCCAGGGAGGTTGTTCGAGCAGTACTTC. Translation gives CAIPGRLFEQYF.

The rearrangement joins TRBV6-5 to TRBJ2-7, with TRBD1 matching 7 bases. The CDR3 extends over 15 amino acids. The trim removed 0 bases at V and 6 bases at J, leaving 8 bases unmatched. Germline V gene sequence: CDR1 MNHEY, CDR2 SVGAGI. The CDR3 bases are TGTGCCAGCAGTTACTCGGGACAGACTCTGGGCGAGCAGTACTTC. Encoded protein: CASSYSGQTLGEQYF.

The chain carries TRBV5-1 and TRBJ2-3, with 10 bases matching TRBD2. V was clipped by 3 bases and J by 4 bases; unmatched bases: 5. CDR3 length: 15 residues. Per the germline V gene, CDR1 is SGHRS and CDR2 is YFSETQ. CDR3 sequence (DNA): TGCGCCAGCAGCTCGAGCCTAGCGGGGGCAGATACGCAGTATTTT. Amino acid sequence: CASSSSLAGADTQYF.

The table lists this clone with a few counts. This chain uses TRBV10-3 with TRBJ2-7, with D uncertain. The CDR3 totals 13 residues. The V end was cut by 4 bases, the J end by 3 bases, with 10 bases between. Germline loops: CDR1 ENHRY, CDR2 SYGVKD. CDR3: CAISVELHYEQYF. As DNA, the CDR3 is TGTGCCATCAGTGTAGAACTGCACTACGAGCAGTACTTC.

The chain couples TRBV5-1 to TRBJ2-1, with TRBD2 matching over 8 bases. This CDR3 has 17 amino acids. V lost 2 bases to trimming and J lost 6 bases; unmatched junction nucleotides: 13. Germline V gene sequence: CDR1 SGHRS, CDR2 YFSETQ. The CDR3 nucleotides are TGCGCCAGCAGCTTCCGGATTAGCGGGGTCCCTGGCAATGAGCAGTTCTTC. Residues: CASSFRISGVPGNEQFF.

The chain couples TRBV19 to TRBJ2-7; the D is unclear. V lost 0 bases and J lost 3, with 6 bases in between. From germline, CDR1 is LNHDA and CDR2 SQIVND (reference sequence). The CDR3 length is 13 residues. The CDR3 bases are TGTGCCAGTAGTATAGAACAGAACTACGAGCAGTACTTC. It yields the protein CASSIEQNYEQYF.

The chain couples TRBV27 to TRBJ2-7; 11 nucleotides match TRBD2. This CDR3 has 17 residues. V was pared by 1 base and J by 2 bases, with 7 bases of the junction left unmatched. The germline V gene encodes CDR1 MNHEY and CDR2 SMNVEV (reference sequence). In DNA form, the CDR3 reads TGTGCCAGCAGTTTATACTCTAGCGGGAGGTACCCCTACGAGCAGTACTTC. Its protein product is CASSLYSSGRYPYEQYF.

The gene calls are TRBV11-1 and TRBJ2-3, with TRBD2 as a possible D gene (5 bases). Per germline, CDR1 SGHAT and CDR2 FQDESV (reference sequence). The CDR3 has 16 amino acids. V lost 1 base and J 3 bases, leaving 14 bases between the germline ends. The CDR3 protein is CASSLGSDYLTDTQYF. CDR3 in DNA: TGTGCCAGCAGCTTAGGGTCCGACTACCTTACAGATACGCAGTATTTT.

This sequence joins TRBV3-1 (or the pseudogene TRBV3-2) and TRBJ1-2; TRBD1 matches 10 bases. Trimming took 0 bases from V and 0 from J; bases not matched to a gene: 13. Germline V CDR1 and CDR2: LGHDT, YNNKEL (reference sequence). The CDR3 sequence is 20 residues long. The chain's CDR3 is CASSQDYGRQGARANYGYTF. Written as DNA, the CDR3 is TGTGCCAGCAGCCAAGATTACGGGAGACAGGGGGCGCGGGCTAACTATGGCTACACCTTC.

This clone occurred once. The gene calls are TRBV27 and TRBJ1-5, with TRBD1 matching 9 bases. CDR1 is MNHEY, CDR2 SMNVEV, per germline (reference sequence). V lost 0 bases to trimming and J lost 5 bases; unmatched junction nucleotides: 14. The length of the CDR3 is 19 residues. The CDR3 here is CASSLSSRPGQGTDQPQHF. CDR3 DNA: TGTGCCAGCAGTTTATCATCTCGTCCGGGACAGGGAACGGATCAGCCCCAGCATTTT.

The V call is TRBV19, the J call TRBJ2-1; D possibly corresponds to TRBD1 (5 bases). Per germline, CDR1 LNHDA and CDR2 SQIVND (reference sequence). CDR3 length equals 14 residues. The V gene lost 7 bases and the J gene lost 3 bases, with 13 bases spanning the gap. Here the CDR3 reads CASKGQGDYNEQFF. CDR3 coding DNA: TGTGCCAGTAAGGGTCAAGGGGACTACAATGAGCAGTTCTTC.

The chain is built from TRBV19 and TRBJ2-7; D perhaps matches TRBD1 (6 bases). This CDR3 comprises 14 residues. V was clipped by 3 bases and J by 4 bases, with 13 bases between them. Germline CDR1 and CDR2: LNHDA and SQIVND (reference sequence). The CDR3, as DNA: TGTGCCAGTAGTATCACGGGACATCTTTACGAGCAGTACTTC. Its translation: CASSITGHLYEQYF.

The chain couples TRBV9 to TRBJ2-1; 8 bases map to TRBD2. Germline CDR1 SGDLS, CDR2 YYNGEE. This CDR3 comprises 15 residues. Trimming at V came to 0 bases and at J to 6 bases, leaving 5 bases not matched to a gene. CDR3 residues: CASSVDAGGRNEQFF. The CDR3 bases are TGTGCCAGCAGCGTAGACGCGGGAGGTCGCAATGAGCAGTTCTTC.

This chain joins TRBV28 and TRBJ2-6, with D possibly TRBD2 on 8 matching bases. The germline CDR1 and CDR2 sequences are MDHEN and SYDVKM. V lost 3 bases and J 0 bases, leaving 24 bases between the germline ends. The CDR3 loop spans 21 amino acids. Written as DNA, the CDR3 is TGTGCCAGCAGTTTTGAGGGTATTAGCGGGACAGAACCCTCTGGGGCCAACGTCCTGACTTTC. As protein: CASSFEGISGTEPSGANVLTF.

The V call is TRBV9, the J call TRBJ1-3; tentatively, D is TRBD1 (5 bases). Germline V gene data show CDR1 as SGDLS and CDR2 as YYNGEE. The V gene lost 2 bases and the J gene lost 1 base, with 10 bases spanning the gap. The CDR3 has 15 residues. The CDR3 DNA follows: TGTGCCAGCAGCGTCGGGCAGGGTTCTGGAAACACCATATATTTT. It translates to CASSVGQGSGNTIYF.

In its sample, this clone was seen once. The CDR3 spells CASSSYPGQLEAFF. In nucleotides, the CDR3 is TGTGCCAGCAGTTCTTATCCCGGACAGCTTGAAGCTTTCTTT. The chain employs TRBV28 and TRBJ1-1, with D possibly being TRBD1 (6 bases). Germline-derived CDR1 and CDR2 are MDHEN and SYDVKM. This CDR3 comprises 14 residues. V lost 4 bases and J 7 bases, leaving 16 bases between the germline ends. The full variable domain, its missing parts supplied by reference TRBV28 and TRBJ1-1, is DVKVTQSSRYLVKRTGEKVFLECVQDMDHENMFWYRQDPGLGLRLIYFSYDVKMKEKGDIPEGYSVSREKKERFSLILESASTNQTSMYLCASSSYPGQLEAFFGQGTRLTVV.

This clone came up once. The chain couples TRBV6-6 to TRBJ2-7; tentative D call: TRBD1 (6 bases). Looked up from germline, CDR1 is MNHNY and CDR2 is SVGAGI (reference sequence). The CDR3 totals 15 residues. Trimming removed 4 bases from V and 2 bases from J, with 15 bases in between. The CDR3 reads CASSSGSTGTYEQYF. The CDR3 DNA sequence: TGTGCCAGCAGTTCTGGGTCGACAGGTACCTACGAGCAGTACTTC.